Presented here are 18 T cell receptor beta chains from one specimen sequenced in a study of blood T cell repertoires in COVID-19 (dated by TCRdb to between 2020 and 2021). The library was produced with the immunoSEQ multiplex PCR assay. In its TCRdb copy, this immuneACCESS table keeps in-frame sequences only and misses some clones. Where compared with another copy, unresolved V genes explain less than half of these, and the others have no known cause. The sample table contains roughly 110,000 clones; only one count was recorded for more than 70% of them. The ten top clones hold roughly 4.6% of the sample. Sequencing was carried out using peripheral blood. The receptors were sampled from a man aged 40-55 years with active or convalescent COVID-19.

The chain joins TRBV3-1 (or the pseudogene TRBV3-2) to TRBJ2-7, with D possibly matching TRBD2 (6 bases). This CDR3 comprises 14 residues. CDR1 is LGHDT and CDR2 is YNNKEL in the germline V gene (reference sequence). V was pared by 4 bases and J by 7 bases, with 17 bases between. The CDR3 sequence is CASSPRPAGREQYF. The CDR3 DNA reads as TGTGCCAGCAGCCCACGGCCTGCGGGACGGGAGCAGTACTTC.

This chain joins TRBV10-1 and TRBJ1-3; weak D call: TRBD1 (5 bases). Germline CDR1 is WNHNN and CDR2 is SYGVQD (reference sequence). The CDR3 contains 14 residues. Trimming took 6 bases from V and 0 from J, leaving 9 bases between them. The DNA of the CDR3 is TGCGCCAGCAGCGACAGTTACTCTGGAAACACCATATATTTT. Residues: CASSDSYSGNTIYF.

The chain is built from TRBV7-8 and TRBJ2-2, with TRBD2 matching 12 bases. This CDR3 region has 15 residues. V lost 5 bases, J lost 6 bases, and 4 bases stayed unmatched. CDR1 is SGHVS and CDR2 is FQNEAQ in the germline V gene. The CDR3 is CASSRGTSGPGELFF. The CDR3, as DNA: TGTGCCAGCAGCCGAGGGACTAGCGGGCCCGGGGAGCTGTTTTTT.

The chain links TRBV5-4 to TRBJ2-5, with D maybe TRBD1 (5 bases). V was trimmed by 5 bases and J by 5 bases, leaving 19 bases between them. Germline CDR1 is SGHNT and CDR2 is YYREEE (reference sequence). This CDR3 region has 15 residues. The DNA for the CDR3 is TGTGCCAGCAGACCGCAGGGTTCTGGTCGTGAGACCCAGTACTTC. This translates into CASRPQGSGRETQYF.

The rearrangement links TRBV5-1 to TRBJ2-1; D may be TRBD1 (6 bases). Trimming took 7 bases from V and 2 from J, leaving 16 bases between them. Germline V gives CDR1 SGHRS, CDR2 YFSETQ. This CDR3 contains 15 residues. The CDR3 sequence is CASVPQGWTYNEQFF. In DNA form, the CDR3 reads TGCGCCAGCGTACCACAGGGATGGACCTACAATGAGCAGTTCTTC.

CDR3 in DNA: TGTGCCAGCAGCGGTCCCCGGACAGCGAACACCGGGGAGCTGTTTTTT. As protein: CASSGPRTANTGELFF. The chain carries TRBV9 and TRBJ2-2, with D perhaps TRBD1 (6 bases). V lost 3 bases to trimming and J lost 0 bases, with 12 bases between them. Germline CDR1 reads SGDLS; CDR2 reads YYNGEE. The CDR3 spans 16 residues.

This chain links TRBV7-9 with TRBJ2-4, with D hard to call. V was pared by 4 bases and J by 0 bases, with 10 bases between. From germline, CDR1 is SEHNR and CDR2 FQNEAQ (reference sequence). The CDR3 sequence is 15 residues long. The CDR3 DNA sequence: TGTGCCAGCAGCTCCCTGGTACTAGCCAAAAACATTCAGTACTTC. Encoded protein: CASSSLVLAKNIQYF.

About this clone: Its ends do not fully match the called genes, so a read error is possible. The chain has TRBV3-1 (or the pseudogene TRBV3-2) and TRBJ1-2, with TRBD1 matching 10 bases. This CDR3 contains 11 residues. Germline V gene data show CDR1 as LGHDT and CDR2 as YNNKEL (reference sequence). The CDR3 spells CASSPGQGFSF. The DNA for the CDR3 is TGTGCCAGCAGCCCGGGACAGGGGTTTTCCTTC.

This chain uses TRBV7-3 with TRBJ1-1; TRBD1 matches 7 bases. Germline lookup yields CDR1 SGHTA and CDR2 FQGTGA. With 10 bases clipped from V and 6 bases from J, the junction kept 17 bases outside the gene matches. This CDR3 contains 15 residues. The CDR3: CATSAQGGASAEAFF. Here the CDR3 DNA reads TGTGCCACCTCGGCGCAAGGGGGCGCGAGTGCTGAAGCTTTCTTT.

This clone was detected once. The chain carries TRBV19 and TRBJ1-4; D possibly corresponds to TRBD1 (6 bases). The germline V and J ends were trimmed by 5 bases and 7 bases, with 14 bases remaining between them. The CDR3 runs 14 residues. The germline gives CDR1 LNHDA, CDR2 SQIVND (reference sequence). The CDR3 sequence: CASSLDRWSEKLFF. CDR3 bases: TGTGCCAGTAGTCTCGACAGGTGGAGTGAAAAACTGTTTTTT.

The chain employs TRBV4-1 and TRBJ1-1; the D is unclear. Trimming pared 4 bases from V and 0 bases from J, leaving 9 bases between. CDR1 is MGHRA and CDR2 is YSYEKL in the germline V gene. The CDR3 spans 14 residues. The CDR3 nucleotides are TGCGCCAGCAGCCGCCCAGACTTGAACACTGAAGCTTTCTTT. Its protein product is CASSRPDLNTEAFF.

The V call is TRBV6-2 or TRBV6-3, the J call TRBJ1-1; 11 bases map to TRBD1. CDR1 is MNHEY, CDR2 SVGEGT, per germline. The length of the CDR3 is 15 residues. The trim removed 6 bases at V and 4 bases at J, leaving 7 bases unmatched. CDR3 nucleotides: TGTGCCAGCAGATACGGACAGGGGGCTGCCACTGAAGCTTTCTTT. This translates into CASRYGQGAATEAFF.

The V call is TRBV7-9, the J call TRBJ2-1; D is possibly TRBD2 (6 bases). From germline, CDR1 is SEHNR and CDR2 FQNEAQ (reference sequence). The CDR3 runs to 14 residues. V gave up 8 bases and J gave up 6 bases, with 17 bases separating them. CDR3 sequence reads: CASERLALVNEQFF. DNA of the CDR3: TGTGCCAGCGAAAGGCTAGCGTTGGTCAATGAGCAGTTCTTC.

This chain links TRBV27 with TRBJ2-1, with 9 nucleotides matching TRBD1. CDR3 size: 14 residues. The junction had 4 bases not matched to a gene; V was cut back by 2 bases and J by 8 bases. Germline V gives CDR1 MNHEY, CDR2 SMNVEV (reference sequence). In nucleotides, the CDR3 is TGTGCCAGCAGTTTAGACAGGGGGTTTGATGAGCAGTTCTTC. Translation gives CASSLDRGFDEQFF.

The chain uses TRBV4-1 and TRBJ1-6; weak D call: TRBD1 (5 bases). The CDR3 is made up of 17 amino acids. V lost 3 bases, J lost 4 bases, and 16 bases lay in between. Germline CDR1 and CDR2: MGHRA and YSYEKL. The DNA for the CDR3 is TGCGCCAGCAGCCAGGCAACGGGGGATAGTTATAATTCACCCCTCCACTTT. It yields the protein CASSQATGDSYNSPLHF.

This clone was seen a handful of times. This sequence joins TRBV28 and TRBJ2-7; the match to TRBD1 covers 8 bases. Germline CDR1 reads MDHEN; CDR2 reads SYDVKM. J lost 0 bases, V lost 5 bases, and 3 bases had no gene match. The CDR3 consists of 14 residues. The DNA for the CDR3 is TGTGCCAGCAGTCCCCAGGGGGCCTCCTACGAGCAGTACTTC. This translates into CASSPQGASYEQYF.

The CDR3 is CASSLVPPTGNLNGYTF. CDR3 nucleotides: TGTGCCAGCAGCTTAGTCCCTCCGACAGGGAATTTAAATGGCTACACCTTC. The chain recombines TRBV7-2 with TRBJ1-2, with 7 bases aligning to TRBD1. This CDR3 has 17 amino acids. CDR1 SGHTA and CDR2 FQGNSA come from the germline V gene. V shed 1 base and J 6 bases; nucleotides not matched to a gene: 14. Supplemented by reference TRBV7-2 and TRBJ1-2, the full variable domain reads GAGVSQSPSNKVTEKGKDVELRCDPISGHTALYWYRQSLGQGLEFLIYFQGNSAPDKSGLPSDRFSAERTGGSVSTLTIQRTQQEDSAVYLCASSLVPPTGNLNGYTFGSGTRLTVV.

The genes are TRBV27 and TRBJ1-2; D is unresolved. This CDR3 comprises 13 residues. Germline values: CDR1 MNHEY, CDR2 SMNVEV (reference sequence). Trimming stripped 2 bases from V and 4 bases from J, with 8 bases between. CDR3 coding DNA: TGTGCCAGCAGTTTAGCAGAAAGCTATGGCTACACCTTC. Amino acid sequence: CASSLAESYGYTF.